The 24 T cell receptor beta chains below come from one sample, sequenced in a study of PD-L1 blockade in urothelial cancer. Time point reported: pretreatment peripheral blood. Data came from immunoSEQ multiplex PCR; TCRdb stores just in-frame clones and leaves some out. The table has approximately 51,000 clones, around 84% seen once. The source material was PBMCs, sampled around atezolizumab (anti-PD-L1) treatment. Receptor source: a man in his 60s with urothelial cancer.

CDR3 region: CASSYETGGRNEQFF. As DNA, the CDR3 is TGCGCCAGCAGCTACGAGACAGGGGGACGGAATGAGCAGTTCTTC. The V and J genes are TRBV5-1 and TRBJ2-1; 9 positions agree with TRBD1. Germline trimming cut 3 bases from V and 7 bases from J; bases unmatched to any gene: 8. The CDR3 totals 15 residues. The germline CDR1 and CDR2 sequences are SGHRS and YFSETQ.

The CDR3 is CASSDRPGQGVKGEQFF. For the CDR3, the DNA is TGCGCCAGCAGCGACCGCCCGGGACAGGGGGTTAAAGGTGAGCAGTTCTTC. V and J are TRBV5-1 and TRBJ2-1; 11 positions agree with TRBD1. The germline CDR1 and CDR2 sequences are SGHRS and YFSETQ. There are 17 residues in the CDR3. The V segment lost 4 bases and the J segment 9 bases; nucleotides outside the gene matches: 15.

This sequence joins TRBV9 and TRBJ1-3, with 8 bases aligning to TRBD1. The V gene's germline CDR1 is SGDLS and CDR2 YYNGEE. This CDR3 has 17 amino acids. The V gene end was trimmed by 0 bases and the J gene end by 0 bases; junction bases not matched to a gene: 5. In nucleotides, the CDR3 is TGTGCCAGCAGCGTAGTGGCAGGGGGCGTCTCTGGAAACACCATATATTTT. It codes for CASSVVAGGVSGNTIYF.

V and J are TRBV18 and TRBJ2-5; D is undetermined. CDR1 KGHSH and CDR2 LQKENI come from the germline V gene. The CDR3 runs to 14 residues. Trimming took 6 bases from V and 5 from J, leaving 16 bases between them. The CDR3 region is CASSLRRGAETQYF. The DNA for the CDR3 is TGTGCCAGCTCTCTAAGACGAGGAGCGGAGACCCAGTACTTC.

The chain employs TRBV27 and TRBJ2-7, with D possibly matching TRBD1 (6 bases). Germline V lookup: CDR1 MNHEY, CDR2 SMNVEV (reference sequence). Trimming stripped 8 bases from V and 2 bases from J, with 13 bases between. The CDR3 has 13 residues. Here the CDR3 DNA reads TGTGCCAGCTCGGGACACCAGACCTACGAGCAGTACTTC. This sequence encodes CASSGHQTYEQYF.

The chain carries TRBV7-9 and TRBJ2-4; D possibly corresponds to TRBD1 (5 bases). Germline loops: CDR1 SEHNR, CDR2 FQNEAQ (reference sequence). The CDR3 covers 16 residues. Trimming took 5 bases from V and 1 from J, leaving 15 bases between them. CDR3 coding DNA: TGTGCCAGCAGCCTTCACTCAGGGTCGGCCAAAAACATTCAGTACTTC. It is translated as CASSLHSGSAKNIQYF.

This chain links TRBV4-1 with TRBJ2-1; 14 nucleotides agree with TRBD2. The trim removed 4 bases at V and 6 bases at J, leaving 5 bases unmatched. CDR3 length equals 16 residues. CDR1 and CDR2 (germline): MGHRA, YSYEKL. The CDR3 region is CASSREGLAGGNEQFF. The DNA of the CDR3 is TGCGCCAGCAGCCGGGAAGGACTAGCGGGGGGCAATGAGCAGTTCTTC.

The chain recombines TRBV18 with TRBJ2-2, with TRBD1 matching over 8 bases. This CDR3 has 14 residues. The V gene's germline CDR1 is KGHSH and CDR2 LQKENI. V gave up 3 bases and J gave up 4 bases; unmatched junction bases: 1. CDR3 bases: TGTGCCAGCTCACCCGGACAGGGCACCGGGGAGCTGTTTTTT. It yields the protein CASSPGQGTGELFF.

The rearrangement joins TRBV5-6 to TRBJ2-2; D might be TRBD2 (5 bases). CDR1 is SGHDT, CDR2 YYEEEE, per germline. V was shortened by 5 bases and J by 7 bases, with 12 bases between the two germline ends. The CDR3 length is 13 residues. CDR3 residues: CASSLRVFGELFF. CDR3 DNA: TGTGCCAGCAGTCTGAGGGTTTTCGGGGAGCTGTTTTTT.

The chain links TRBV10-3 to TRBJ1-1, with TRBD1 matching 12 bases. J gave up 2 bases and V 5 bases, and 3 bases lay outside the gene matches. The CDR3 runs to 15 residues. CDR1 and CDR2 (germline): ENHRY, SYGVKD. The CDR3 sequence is CAISSGTGGNTEAFF. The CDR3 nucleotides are TGTGCCATCAGTTCAGGGACAGGGGGCAACACTGAAGCTTTCTTT.

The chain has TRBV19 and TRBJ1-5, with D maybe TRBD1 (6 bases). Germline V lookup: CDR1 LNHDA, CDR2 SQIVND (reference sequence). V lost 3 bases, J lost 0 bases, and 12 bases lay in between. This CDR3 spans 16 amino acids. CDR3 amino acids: CASSIPAGASNQPQHF. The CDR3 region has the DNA TGTGCCAGTAGTATTCCTGCGGGGGCTAGCAATCAGCCCCAGCATTTT.

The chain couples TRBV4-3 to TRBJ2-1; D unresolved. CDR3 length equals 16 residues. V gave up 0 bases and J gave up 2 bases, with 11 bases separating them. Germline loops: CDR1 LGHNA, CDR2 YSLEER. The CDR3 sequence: CASSQEGYPPYNEQFF. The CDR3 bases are TGCGCCAGCAGCCAAGAGGGCTACCCACCCTACAATGAGCAGTTCTTC.

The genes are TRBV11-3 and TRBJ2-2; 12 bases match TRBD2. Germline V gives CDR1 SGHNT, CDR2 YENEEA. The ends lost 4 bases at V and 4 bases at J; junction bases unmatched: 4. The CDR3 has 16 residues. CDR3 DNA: TGTGCCAGCAGCTCTAGCGGGGGGGCCGCCACCGGGGAGCTGTTTTTT. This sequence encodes CASSSSGGAATGELFF.

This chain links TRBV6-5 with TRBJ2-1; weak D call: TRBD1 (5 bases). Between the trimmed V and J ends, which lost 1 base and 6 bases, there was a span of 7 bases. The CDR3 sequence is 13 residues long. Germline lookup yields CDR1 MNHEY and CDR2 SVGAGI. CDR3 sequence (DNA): TGTGCCAGCAGTTACTTGACAGTCAATGAGCAGTTCTTC. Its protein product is CASSYLTVNEQFF.

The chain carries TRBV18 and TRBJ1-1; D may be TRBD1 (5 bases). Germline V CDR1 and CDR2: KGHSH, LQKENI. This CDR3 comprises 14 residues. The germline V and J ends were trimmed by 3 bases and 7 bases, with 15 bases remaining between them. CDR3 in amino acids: CASSPVQGVGEAFF. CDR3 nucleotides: TGTGCCAGCTCACCGGTCCAGGGTGTTGGTGAAGCTTTCTTT.

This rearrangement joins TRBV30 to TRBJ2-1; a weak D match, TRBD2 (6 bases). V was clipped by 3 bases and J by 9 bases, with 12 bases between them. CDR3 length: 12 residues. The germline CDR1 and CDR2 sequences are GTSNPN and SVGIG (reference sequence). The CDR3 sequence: CAWSGGVAEQFF. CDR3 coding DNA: TGTGCCTGGAGCGGGGGAGTAGCTGAGCAGTTCTTC.

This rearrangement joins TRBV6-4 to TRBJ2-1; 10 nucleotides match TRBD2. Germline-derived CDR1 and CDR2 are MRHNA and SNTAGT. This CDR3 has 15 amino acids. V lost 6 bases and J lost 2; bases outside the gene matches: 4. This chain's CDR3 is CASSTSGEPYNEQFF. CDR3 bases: TGTGCCAGCAGCACTAGCGGGGAACCCTACAATGAGCAGTTCTTC.

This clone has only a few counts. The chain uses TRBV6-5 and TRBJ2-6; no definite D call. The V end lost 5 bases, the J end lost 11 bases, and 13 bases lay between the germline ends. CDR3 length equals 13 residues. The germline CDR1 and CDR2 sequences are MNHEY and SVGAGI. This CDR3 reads CASSGAAKDVLTF. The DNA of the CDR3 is TGTGCCAGCAGTGGAGCAGCAAAGGACGTCCTGACTTTC.

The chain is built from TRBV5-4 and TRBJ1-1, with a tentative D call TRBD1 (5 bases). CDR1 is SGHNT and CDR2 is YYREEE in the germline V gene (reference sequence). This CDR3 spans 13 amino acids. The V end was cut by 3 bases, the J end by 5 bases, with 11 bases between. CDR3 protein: CASSSPGTTEAFF. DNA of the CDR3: TGTGCCAGCAGCTCCCCGGGGACTACTGAAGCTTTCTTT.

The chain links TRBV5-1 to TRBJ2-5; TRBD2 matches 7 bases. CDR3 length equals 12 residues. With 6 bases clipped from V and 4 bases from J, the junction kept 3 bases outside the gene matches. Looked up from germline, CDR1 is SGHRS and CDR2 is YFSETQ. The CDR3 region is CASMRELETQYF. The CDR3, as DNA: TGCGCCAGCATGCGGGAGCTAGAGACCCAGTACTTC.

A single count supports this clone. CDR3 coding DNA: TGTGCCAGCAGCTCAGTCGGGTGGACTGAAGCTTTCTTT. Protein product: CASSSVGWTEAFF. This chain links TRBV11-2 with TRBJ1-1, with D hard to call. Germline CDR1 and CDR2: SGHAT and FQNNGV. CDR3 length equals 13 residues. Trimming took off 4 bases at V and 5 bases at J, with 11 bases between the two ends.

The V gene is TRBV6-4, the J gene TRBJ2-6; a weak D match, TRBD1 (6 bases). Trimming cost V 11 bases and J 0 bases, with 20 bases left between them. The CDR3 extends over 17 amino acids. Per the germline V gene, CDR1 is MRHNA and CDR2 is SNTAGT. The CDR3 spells CAHPGGCPTSGANVLTF. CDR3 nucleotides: TGTGCCCATCCTGGGGGCTGTCCCACCTCTGGGGCCAACGTCCTGACTTTC.

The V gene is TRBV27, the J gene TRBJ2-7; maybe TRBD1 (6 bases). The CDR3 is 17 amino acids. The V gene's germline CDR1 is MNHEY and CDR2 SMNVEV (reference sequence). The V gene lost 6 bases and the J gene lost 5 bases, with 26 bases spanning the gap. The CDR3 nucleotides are TGTGCCAGCAGGAAAAGACTATTGGACAGTCTGGTCCACGAGCAGTACTTC. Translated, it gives CASRKRLLDSLVHEQYF.

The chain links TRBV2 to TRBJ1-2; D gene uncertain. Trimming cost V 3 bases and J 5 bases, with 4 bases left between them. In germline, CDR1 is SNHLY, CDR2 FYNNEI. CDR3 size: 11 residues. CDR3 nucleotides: TGTGCCAGCAGTGAGGAGTATGGCTACACCTTC. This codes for CASSEEYGYTF.